The source of this T cell receptor beta chain is a study of blood T cell repertoires in COVID-19. Study as a whole: Acute and convalescent COVID-19 specimens originated in the United States, Italy and Spain.

TCRdb's table, derived via immunoSEQ multiplex PCR, lists solely in-frame clones and lacks some. The sample includes roughly 250,000 clones, nearly 85% seen only once; the top ten take less than 6.5%. Germline V gene lookup returns CDR1 SGDLS and CDR2 YYNGEE. Trimming took off 4 bases at V and 10 bases at J, with 18 bases between the two ends. The CDR3 extends over 15 amino acids. This clonotype was sampled from a human donor in a cohort sampled during active COVID-19. Sequencing input: peripheral blood. This chain connects TRBV9 to TRBJ1-6; D perhaps matches TRBD1 (6 bases). The CDR3 protein is CASSIGQWASSPLHF. DNA for the CDR3: TGTGCCAGCAGCATCGGACAGTGGGCCTCCTCACCCCTCCACTTT.